The 8 T cell receptor beta chains reported below all come from one sample, sequenced in a study of T cells after yellow fever vaccination. TCRdb itself ran the 5' RACE reads through MiXCR, one entry per CDR3 protein. This table has fewer than 450,000 distinct CDR3 sequences, roughly 12% appearing once. The source was PBMCs, collected on the day of the first yellow fever vaccination. All receptors come from a man aged 18 to 29 who received the YFV17D yellow fever vaccine.

The V and J genes are TRBV10-3 and TRBJ1-6; TRBD1 agrees at 8 bases. The CDR3 has 15 amino acids. Germline-derived CDR1 and CDR2 are ENHRY and SYGVKD. Trimming at V came to 1 base and at J to 5 bases, leaving 1 base not matched to a gene. This CDR3 is CAISEWGQDNSPLHF. The CDR3 DNA follows: TGTGCCATCAGTGAGTGGGGACAGGATAATTCACCCCTCCACTTT.

This clonotype was picked up a small number of times. The CDR3 loop is CASGGDSSEAFF. In DNA form, the CDR3 reads TGTGCCAGCGGTGGGGACAGCTCTGAAGCTTTCTTT. V and J are TRBV7-9 and TRBJ1-1; 7 bases are a match to TRBD1. The CDR3 runs to 12 residues. Germline CDR1 is SEHNR and CDR2 is FQNEAQ (reference sequence). V dropped 8 bases and J dropped 6; count of bases not matched to a gene: 6.

The chain combines TRBV5-4 with TRBJ2-3; no firm D call. This CDR3 comprises 15 residues. With 0 bases removed from V and 4 bases from J, the gap between germline ends came to 12 bases. Germline lookup yields CDR1 SGHNT and CDR2 YYREEE (reference sequence). The CDR3 reads CASSLGPLGADTQYF. In DNA, the CDR3 is TGTGCCAGCAGCTTGGGGCCGCTGGGCGCAGATACGCAGTATTTT. Using reference TRBV5-4 and TRBJ2-3 for the parts outside the CDR3, the full variable domain is ETGVTQSPTHLIKTRGQQVTLRCSSQSGHNTVSWYQQALGQGPQFIFQYYREEENGRGNFPPRFSGLQFPNYSSELNVNALELDDSALYLCASSLGPLGADTQYFGPGTRLTVL.

This clonotype was picked up a small number of times. An end of the junction does not agree with germline; a read error may underlie this. This sequence joins TRBV27 and TRBJ2-7; the D gene could be TRBD1 or TRBD2 (5 bases each). This CDR3 is built from 15 residues. Germline V lookup: CDR1 MNHEY, CDR2 SMNVEV (reference sequence). The CDR3 sequence is CASSPRPGRIYGQYF. The CDR3 DNA is TGTGCCAGCAGTCCACGGCCGGGACGGATATACGGGCAGTACTTC.

This clonotype was counted ten times or more. The rearrangement joins TRBV5-1 to TRBJ2-3, with D possibly being TRBD1 or TRBD2 (5 bases each). V was cut by 0 bases and J by 3 bases, with 11 bases left in between. The CDR3 has 15 amino acids. CDR1 is SGHRS, CDR2 YFSETQ, per germline. The CDR3 DNA sequence: TGCGCCAGCAGCTTGGCGGTCAGGGAGACAGATACGCAGTATTTT. Its translation: CASSLAVRETDTQYF.

This sequence joins TRBV7-2 and TRBJ2-1; D uncertain. CDR1 and CDR2 from the germline V gene are SGHTA and FQGNSA. Trimming took 5 bases from V and 15 from J, leaving 17 bases between them. The CDR3 has 12 amino acids. The CDR3 here is CASSPRPDNRFF. The CDR3 DNA reads as TGTGCCAGCAGCCCCCGCCCGGATAATCGGTTCTTC.

The genes are TRBV6-1 and TRBJ1-6, with D unclear. The germline V and J ends were trimmed by 4 bases and 13 bases, with 8 bases remaining between them. CDR3 length: 11 residues. In germline, CDR1 is MNHNS, CDR2 SASEGT. The CDR3 loop is CASSGLIPLHF. Here the CDR3 DNA reads TGTGCCAGCAGTGGGCTGATCCCCCTCCACTTT.

This clonotype has more than one count but fewer than ten. This chain uses TRBV5-8 with TRBJ1-5; 8 nucleotides align to TRBD1. The V gene's germline CDR1 is SGHTS and CDR2 YDEGEE. The CDR3 contains 14 residues. Trimming cost V 5 bases and J 7 bases; bases outside gene matches: 8. The CDR3 loop is CASSYQGAGQPQHF. CDR3 in DNA: TGTGCCAGCAGTTATCAGGGGGCGGGACAGCCCCAGCATTTT.